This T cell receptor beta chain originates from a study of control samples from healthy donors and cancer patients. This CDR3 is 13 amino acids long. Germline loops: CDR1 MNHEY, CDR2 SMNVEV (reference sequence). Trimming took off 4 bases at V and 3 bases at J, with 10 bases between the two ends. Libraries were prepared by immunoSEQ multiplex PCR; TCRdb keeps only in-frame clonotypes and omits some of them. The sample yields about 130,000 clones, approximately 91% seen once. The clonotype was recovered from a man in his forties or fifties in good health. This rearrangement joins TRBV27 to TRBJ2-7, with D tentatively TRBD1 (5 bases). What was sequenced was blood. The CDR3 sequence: CASSSLTDYEQYF. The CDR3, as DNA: TGTGCCAGCAGTTCTCTGACAGACTACGAGCAGTACTTC.